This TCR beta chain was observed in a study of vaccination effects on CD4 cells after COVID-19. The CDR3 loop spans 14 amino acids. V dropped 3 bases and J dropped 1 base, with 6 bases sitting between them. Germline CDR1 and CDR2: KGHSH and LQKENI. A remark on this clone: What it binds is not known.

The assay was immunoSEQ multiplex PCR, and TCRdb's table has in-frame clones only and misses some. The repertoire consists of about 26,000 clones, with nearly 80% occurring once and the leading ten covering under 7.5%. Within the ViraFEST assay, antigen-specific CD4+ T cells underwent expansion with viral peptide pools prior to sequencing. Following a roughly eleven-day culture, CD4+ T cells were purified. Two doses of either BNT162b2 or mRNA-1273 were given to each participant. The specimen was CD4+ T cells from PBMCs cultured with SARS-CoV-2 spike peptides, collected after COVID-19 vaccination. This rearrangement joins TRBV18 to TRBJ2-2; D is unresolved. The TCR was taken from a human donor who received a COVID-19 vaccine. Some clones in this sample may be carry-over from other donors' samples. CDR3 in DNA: TGTGCCAGCTCACCTGTGGGGAACACCGGGGAGCTGTTTTTT. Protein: CASSPVGNTGELFF.